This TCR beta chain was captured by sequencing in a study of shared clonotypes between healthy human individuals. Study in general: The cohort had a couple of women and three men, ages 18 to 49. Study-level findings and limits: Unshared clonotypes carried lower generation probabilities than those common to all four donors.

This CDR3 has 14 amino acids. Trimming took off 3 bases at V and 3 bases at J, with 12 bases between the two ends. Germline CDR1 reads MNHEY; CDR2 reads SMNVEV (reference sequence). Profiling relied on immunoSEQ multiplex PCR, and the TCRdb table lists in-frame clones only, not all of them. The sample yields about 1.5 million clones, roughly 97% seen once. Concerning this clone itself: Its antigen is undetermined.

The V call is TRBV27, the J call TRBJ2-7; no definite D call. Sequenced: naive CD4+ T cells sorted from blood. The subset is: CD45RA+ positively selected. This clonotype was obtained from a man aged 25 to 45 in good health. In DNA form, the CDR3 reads TGTGCCAGCAGTTTGTCAGGTCGGATCTACGAGCAGTACTTC. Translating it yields CASSLSGRIYEQYF.